A selection of T cell receptor beta chains follows, all from one sample in a study of T cells in Graves' hyperthyroidism and ophthalmopathy. TCRdb reanalysed the multiplex PCR reads using MiXCR and keeps one entry per CDR3 protein. The sample shows more than 350,000 distinct CDR3 sequences, more than 12% of them seen only once. Sequenced: blood. These receptors were obtained from a woman in her 30s with Graves' hyperthyroidism. The CDR3 runs from the conserved cysteine through the conserved F or W. A D gene is named only where the DNA matches it firmly. Some rows mark clone size as missing; the rest say once, few, many or name a class of expanded clone.

TRBJ1-3,TRBV9,.,.,TGTGCCAGCAGCGCCACAGAAACCTCTGGAAACACCATATATTTT,CASSATETSGNTIYF
TRBJ1-2,TRBV2,TRBD1,many,TGTGCCAGCAGTGAAGGACAGGGTAATGGCTACACCTTC,CASSEGQGNGYTF
TRBJ1-4,TRBV27,.,few,TGTGCCAGCAGTTTTACCGGGACAAATAATGAAAAACTGTTTTTT,CASSFTGTNNEKLFF
TRBJ2-7,TRBV20-1,.,few,TGCAGTGCTAGAGACCTGAGGAGACTAGAAGATTACGAGCAGTACTTC,CSARDLRRLEDYEQYF
TRBJ2-1,TRBV11-1,.,many,TGTGCCAGCACCCCCTCCACCGTGGGTGAGCAGTTCTTC,CASTPSTVGEQFF
TRBJ2-5,TRBV9,TRBD1,.,TGTGCCAGCAGCATACAGGGGTCCCATGGGCAAGAGACCCAGTACTTC,CASSIQGSHGQETQYF
TRBJ2-7,TRBV3-1,.,many,TGTGCCAGCAGCCAAGGACAGTACACCTACGAGCAGTACTTC,CASSQGQYTYEQYF
TRBJ1-3,TRBV12-3/TRBV12-4,.,.,TGTGCCAGCAGTTTCTTGGTCTCTGGAAACACCATATATTTT,CASSFLVSGNTIYF
TRBJ2-4,TRBV12-3/TRBV12-4,.,.,TGTGCCAGCAGGGGCTCCGGGACGGCCAAAAACATTCAGTACTTC,CASRGSGTAKNIQYF
TRBJ2-3,TRBV20-1,.,many,TGCAGTGCTTGGCTAGGGACAGATACGCAGTATTTT,CSAWLGTDTQYF
TRBJ2-7,TRBV7-8,TRBD2,few,TGTGCCAGCAGCTTAGTGCAACTAGCGGGAGGGCCGGTCCATCGGGACTACGAGCAGTACTTC,CASSLVQLAGGPVHRDYEQYF
TRBJ1-4,TRBV7-6,TRBD1,many,TGTGCCAGCTCTCAGGGACAGGGAGGTGAAAAACTGTTTTTT,CASSQGQGGEKLFF
TRBJ1-1,TRBV10-3,TRBD1,.,TGTGCCATCAGCCAGGGGGCGGACACTGAAGCTTTCTTT,CAISQGADTEAFF
TRBJ1-2,TRBV6-2/TRBV6-3,.,.,TGTGCCAGCAGTTATCGCCGACAGACGGCATTTGGCTACACCTTC,CASSYRRQTAFGYTF
TRBJ2-1,TRBV20-1,TRBD1,many,TGCAGTGCTAGAGACGACAGGGACCCCAATGAGCAGTTCTTC,CSARDDRDPNEQFF
TRBJ2-2,TRBV6-1,.,many,TGTGCCAGCCGGACGGCGGGCCCCGGGGAGCTGTTTTTT,CASRTAGPGELFF
TRBJ2-5,TRBV11-2,.,.,TGTGCCAGCAGCCTAATCTGGCTCCCAGAGAGAGAGACCCAGTACTTC,CASSLIWLPERETQYF
TRBJ2-7,TRBV10-2,.,many,TGCGCCAGCAGTGAGTGGGGGTACGAGCAGTACTTC,CASSEWGYEQYF
TRBJ2-7,TRBV19,TRBD2,.,TGTGCCAGTATGGCTTCTAGCGGTGCCTACGAGCAGTACTTC,CASMASSGAYEQYF
TRBJ1-1,TRBV29-1,.,many,TGCAGCGTGTCCTTAGTGGCTATGAACACTGAAGCTTTCTTT,CSVSLVAMNTEAFF
TRBJ1-1,TRBV9,.,few,TGTGCCAGCAGCCGCCTCGATCTCGATGGAACTGAAGCTTTCTTT,CASSRLDLDGTEAFF
TRBJ2-2,TRBV24-1,.,few,TGTGCCACCGAGGGTAGCGCTGCGAACACCGGGGAGCTGTTTTTT,CATEGSAANTGELFF
TRBJ2-1,TRBV13,TRBD2,few,TGTGCCAGCAGCTCCGCCGGGACTAGCGCCTACAATGAGCAGTTCTTC,CASSSAGTSAYNEQFF
TRBJ2-2,TRBV4-1,TRBD2,.,TGCGCCAGCAGCCTCCTACTAGCGCTCACCGGGGAGCTGTTTTTT,CASSLLLALTGELFF
TRBJ1-5,TRBV27,TRBD1,.,TGTGCCAGCAGCCGGGACAGGGGAGAGGGCAATCAGCCCCAGCATTTT,CASSRDRGEGNQPQHF
TRBJ1-1,TRBV5-1,TRBD1,many,TGCGCCAGCAGCTCAACCCTGCGGAGACGACAGGGGGGAGGCACTGAAGCTTTCTTT,CASSSTLRRRQGGGTEAFF